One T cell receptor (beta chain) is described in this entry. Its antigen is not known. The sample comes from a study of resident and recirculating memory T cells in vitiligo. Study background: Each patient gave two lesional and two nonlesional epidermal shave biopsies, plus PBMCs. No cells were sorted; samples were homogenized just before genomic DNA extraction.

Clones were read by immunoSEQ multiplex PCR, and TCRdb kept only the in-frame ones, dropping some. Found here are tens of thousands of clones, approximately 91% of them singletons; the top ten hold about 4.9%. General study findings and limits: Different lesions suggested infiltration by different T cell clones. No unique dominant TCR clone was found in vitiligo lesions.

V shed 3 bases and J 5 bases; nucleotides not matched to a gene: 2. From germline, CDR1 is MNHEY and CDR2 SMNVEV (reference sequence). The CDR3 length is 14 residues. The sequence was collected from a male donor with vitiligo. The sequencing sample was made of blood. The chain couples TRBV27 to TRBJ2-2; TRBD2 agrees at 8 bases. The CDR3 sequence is CASSFGGGTGELFF. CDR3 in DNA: TGTGCCAGCAGTTTCGGGGGGGGAACCGGGGAGCTGTTTTTT.